The 21 T cell receptor beta chains below were found in one sample sequenced in a study of CD8 T cells in Susac syndrome. Reverse transcription of about 0.5 to 1 ug RNA was carried out with random hexamers. TCRdb reprocessed the immunoSEQ multiplex PCR reads via MiXCR and lists one record per CDR3 protein. In the table there are 150,000 to 200,000 distinct CDR3 sequences, approximately 94% of which are singletons. Sequenced: CD4+ T cells from PBMCs. These receptors all stem from a human donor with multiple sclerosis.

The V and J genes are TRBV20-1 and TRBJ2-7; 9 positions match TRBD1. The CDR3 extends over 15 amino acids. CDR1 is DFQATT, CDR2 SNEGSKA, per germline (reference sequence). V lost 0 bases and J lost 3; bases outside the gene matches: 6. This chain's CDR3 is CSARDPGGQGYEQYF. The CDR3 nucleotides read TGCAGTGCTAGAGATCCAGGGGGACAGGGCTACGAGCAGTACTTC.

The genes are TRBV7-9 and TRBJ2-7; D unclear. CDR3 length equals 13 residues. Trimming stripped 8 bases from V and 0 bases from J, with 11 bases between. Germline-derived CDR1 and CDR2 are SEHNR and FQNEAQ (reference sequence). The CDR3 nucleotides read TGTGCCAGCGACCGTCCTAGCTCCTACGAGCAGTACTTC. This codes for CASDRPSSYEQYF.

V gene TRBV24-1 combines with J gene TRBJ2-3; D remains unclear. This CDR3 is built from 14 residues. Germline loops: CDR1 KGHDR, CDR2 SFDVKD. The germline V and J ends were trimmed by 2 bases and 6 bases, with 11 bases remaining between them. The CDR3 reads CATSDSVGLDTQYF. In nucleotides, the CDR3 is TGTGCCACCAGTGATTCGGTGGGGTTGGATACGCAGTATTTT.

The rearrangement joins TRBV27 to TRBJ2-1; D is unresolved. The length of the CDR3 is 14 residues. CDR1 is MNHEY and CDR2 is SMNVEV in the germline V gene (reference sequence). The V end was cut by 2 bases, the J end by 8 bases, with 13 bases between. Here the CDR3 reads CASSLGVIGDEQFF. DNA for the CDR3: TGTGCCAGCAGTTTAGGGGTTATTGGGGATGAGCAGTTCTTC.

The chain combines TRBV2 with TRBJ2-1; 8 nucleotides agree with TRBD2. V gave up 8 bases and J gave up 1 base; unmatched junction bases: 10. Germline lookup yields CDR1 SNHLY and CDR2 FYNNEI. CDR3 length: 16 amino acids. This chain's CDR3 is CASLPGLGRSYNEQFF. CDR3 nucleotides: TGTGCCAGCTTGCCGGGACTAGGTCGTTCCTACAATGAGCAGTTCTTC.

The V and J genes are TRBV2 and TRBJ1-2; D uncertain. This CDR3 is 13 amino acids long. The V and J ends lost 2 bases and 6 bases respectively, with 10 bases between them. Germline V gene lookup returns CDR1 SNHLY and CDR2 FYNNEI. CDR3 protein: CASSERVADGYTF. DNA for the CDR3: TGTGCCAGCAGTGAAAGGGTCGCGGATGGCTACACCTTC.

V gene TRBV12-3 or TRBV12-4 combines with J gene TRBJ1-5; D unclear. Trimming pared 1 base from V and 0 bases from J, leaving 7 bases between. CDR3 size: 15 residues. Written as DNA, the CDR3 is TGTGCCAGCAGTTTAGGGTTCTATAGCAATCAGCCCCAGCATTTT. Translated: CASSLGFYSNQPQHF.

The chain carries TRBV27 and TRBJ1-1, with 10 nucleotides matching TRBD1. The germline V gene encodes CDR1 MNHEY and CDR2 SMNVEV (reference sequence). The CDR3 spans 15 residues. V trimming: 5 bases; J trimming: 1 base; junction bases outside the gene matches: 4. The CDR3 reads CASSVDRGRNTEAFF. For the CDR3, the DNA is TGTGCCAGCAGTGTCGACAGGGGGCGGAACACTGAAGCTTTCTTT.

The chain carries TRBV7-2 and TRBJ2-7, with 7 bases that match TRBD1. The CDR3 is 14 residues long. V lost 5 bases, J lost 0 bases, and 4 bases stayed unmatched. From germline, CDR1 is SGHTA and CDR2 FQGNSA. CDR3: CASSRDSGSYEQYF. CDR3 coding DNA: TGTGCCAGCAGCCGGGACAGCGGCTCCTACGAGCAGTACTTC.

The chain is built from TRBV28 and TRBJ2-3; 7 bases match TRBD2. Germline CDR1 is MDHEN and CDR2 is SYDVKM. The J segment lost 3 bases and the V segment lost 8 bases, leaving 11 bases of the junction unmatched. This CDR3 region has 15 residues. CDR3 amino acids: CASRTGGAGTDTQYF. DNA of the CDR3: TGTGCCAGCCGCACCGGAGGAGCGGGGACAGATACGCAGTATTTT.

The genes are TRBV7-2 and TRBJ2-3; D is uncertain. Trimming stripped 4 bases from V and 3 bases from J, with 11 bases between. From germline, CDR1 is SGHTA and CDR2 FQGNSA. The CDR3 length is 14 residues. As DNA, the CDR3 is TGTGCCAGCAGCTCCCGGTGGGGAACAGATACGCAGTATTTT. Encoded protein: CASSSRWGTDTQYF. The full variable domain, its missing parts supplied by reference TRBV7-2 and TRBJ2-3, is GAGVSQSPSNKVTEKGKDVELRCDPISGHTALYWYRQSLGQGLEFLIYFQGNSAPDKSGLPSDRFSAERTGGSVSTLTIQRTQQEDSAVYLCASSSRWGTDTQYFGPGTRLTVL.

The chain carries TRBV7-9 and TRBJ1-2; 7 bases are shared with TRBD1. Germline trimming cut 3 bases from V and 8 bases from J; bases unmatched to any gene: 3. CDR1 is SEHNR, CDR2 FQNEAQ, per germline (reference sequence). CDR3 size: 12 residues. CDR3 coding DNA: TGTGCCAGCAGCTTCGACAGGGAAGGCTACACCTTC. This sequence encodes CASSFDREGYTF.

The V gene is TRBV12-3 or TRBV12-4, the J gene TRBJ2-7, with 12 bases identical to TRBD2. The CDR3 covers 14 residues. Germline trimming cut 5 bases from V and 3 bases from J; bases unmatched to any gene: 2. Here the CDR3 reads CASSPGLAGYEQYF. The CDR3 coding sequence is TGTGCCAGCAGTCCGGGACTAGCGGGCTACGAGCAGTACTTC.

The V gene is TRBV4-1, the J gene TRBJ2-5; D unclear. This CDR3 is built from 14 residues. Germline lookup yields CDR1 MGHRA and CDR2 YSYEKL. V lost 0 bases, J lost 4 bases, and 9 bases lay in between. The CDR3 nucleotides read TGCGCCAGCAGCCAAGATCGGGCCCGAGAGACCCAGTACTTC. The encoded protein is CASSQDRARETQYF.

The chain has TRBV7-9 and TRBJ1-2; no clear D gene. The V end lost 3 bases, the J end lost 7 bases, and 0 bases lay between the germline ends. The CDR3 runs 9 residues. Germline lookup yields CDR1 SEHNR and CDR2 FQNEAQ (reference sequence). CDR3 amino acids: CASSFGYTF. For the CDR3, the DNA is TGTGCCAGCAGCTTTGGCTACACCTTC. Filled out from reference TRBV7-9 and TRBJ1-2, the complete variable domain reads DTGVSQNPRHKITKRGQNVTFRCDPISEHNRLYWYRQTLGQGPEFLTYFQNEAQLEKSRLLSDRFSAERPKGSFSTLEIQRTEQGDSAMYLCASSFGYTFGSGTRLTVV.

V gene TRBV6-2 or TRBV6-3 combines with J gene TRBJ1-2; possibly TRBD1 for D (6 bases). The germline V and J ends were trimmed by 4 bases and 0 bases, with 9 bases remaining between them. This CDR3 is 14 amino acids long. CDR1 is MNHEY and CDR2 is SVGEGT in the germline V gene. The CDR3 nucleotides are TGTGCCAGCAGTTCCTGGACAGCTAACTATGGCTACACCTTC. It translates to CASSSWTANYGYTF.

DNA of the CDR3: TGTGCCAGCAGTTACTCGAGGACGGCGTGGCTTGATGAAAAACTGTTTTTT. Translation: CASSYSRTAWLDEKLFF. The chain carries TRBV6-5 and TRBJ1-4; D is uncertain. Trimming removed 0 bases at V and 6 bases at J, with 17 bases between. CDR1 and CDR2 from the germline V gene are MNHEY and SVGAGI. The CDR3 runs 17 residues.

This sequence joins TRBV5-1 and TRBJ2-7; TRBD2 matches at 11 bases. This CDR3 is 14 amino acids long. Germline V gives CDR1 SGHRS, CDR2 YFSETQ. V shed 2 bases, J shed 4 bases, and the junction held 2 bases outside the gene matches. Here the CDR3 DNA reads TGCGCCAGCAGCTTCACTAGCGGGAGTTACGAGCAGTACTTC. Translated: CASSFTSGSYEQYF. The whole variable domain, filled in from reference TRBV5-1 and TRBJ2-7, reads KAGVTQTPRYLIKTRGQQVTLSCSPISGHRSVSWYQQTPGQGLQFLFEYFSETQRNKGNFPGRFSGRQFSNSRSEMNVSTLELGDSALYLCASSFTSGSYEQYFGPGTRLTVT.

V usage is TRBV7-9 and J usage is TRBJ2-7; D ambiguous. The CDR3 has 13 residues. Germline V gives CDR1 SEHNR, CDR2 FQNEAQ (reference sequence). With 3 bases removed from V and 2 bases from J, the gap between germline ends came to 8 bases. CDR3 DNA sequence: TGTGCCAGCAGCTTTGGCAGAACCTACGAGCAGTACTTC. Its protein product is CASSFGRTYEQYF.

The V gene is TRBV20-1, the J gene TRBJ2-7; D assignment may be TRBD1 or TRBD2 (5 bases each). Germline CDR1 is DFQATT and CDR2 is SNEGSKA (reference sequence). V dropped 8 bases and J dropped 1 base, with 18 bases sitting between them. This CDR3 comprises 14 residues. This chain's CDR3 is CSTQVGRSSYEQYF. The CDR3 DNA reads as TGCAGTACCCAGGTGGGACGGTCTTCCTACGAGCAGTACTTC.

V usage is TRBV27 and J usage is TRBJ2-2; D call uncertain. Germline V gene sequence: CDR1 MNHEY, CDR2 SMNVEV (reference sequence). The CDR3 consists of 12 residues. V lost 4 bases and J 7 bases, leaving 7 bases between the germline ends. The DNA of the CDR3 is TGTGCCAGCAGTTGGTATGGCGGGGAGCTGTTTTTT. Amino acid sequence: CASSWYGGELFF.